These T cell receptor beta chains were read from a single sample in a study of cytomegalovirus exposure and HLA in healthy donors. TCRdb keeps only in-frame clones here, not all; method: immunoSEQ multiplex PCR. The sample's table shows around 150,000 clones. Source material: PBMCs. The receptors were sampled from a man aged 35-49 years in good health and CMV-seronegative. Each CDR3 is given with its conserved first and last residue. D genes are given only for firm matches.

d_call	v_call	j_call	cdr3_nt	cdr3_aa
NA	TRBV5-1	TRBJ2-2	TGCGCCAGCAGCTTCCGAGAATACACCGGGGAGCTGTTTTTT	CASSFREYTGELFF
NA	TRBV7-9	TRBJ1-2	TGTGCCAGCAGCCCTCCGACTCCCTGGGAGAATGGCTACACCTTC	CASSPPTPWENGYTF
TRBD1	TRBV18	TRBJ1-3	TGTGCCAGCTCACCCCCCAGGGGGCTCAGCTCTGGAAACACCATATATTTT	CASSPPRGLSSGNTIYF
TRBD1	TRBV5-1	TRBJ2-2	TGCGCCAGCAGCATCCGGGACAGGGTGTTTCCCGGGGAGCTGTTTTTT	CASSIRDRVFPGELFF
TRBD1	TRBV18	TRBJ1-2	TGTGCCAGCTCACGACAGGGGGAAGGGTATGGCTACACCTTC	CASSRQGEGYGYTF
TRBD2	TRBV7-8	TRBJ2-7	TGTGCCAGCAGCTTATCGTTAGCGGGGATCTCAGCCGAGCAGTACTTC	CASSLSLAGISAEQYF
NA	TRBV7-3	TRBJ2-2	TGTGCCAGCAGCTTAAGCGGAAACACCGGGGAGCTGTTTTTT	CASSLSGNTGELFF
TRBD2	TRBV2	TRBJ2-4	TGTGCCAGCGCGACAGGCTCAGCGGGGGGCCTACAAGCCAAAAACATTCAGTACTTC	CASATGSAGGLQAKNIQYF
NA	TRBV7-2	TRBJ1-5	TGTGCCAGCAGCTTAGAGGAGGGCAATCAGCCCCAGCATTTT	CASSLEEGNQPQHF
TRBD1	TRBV10-3	TRBJ1-2	TGTGCCATCAGTGACCCGGGACAGCCGTATGGCTACACCTTC	CAISDPGQPYGYTF
TRBD1	TRBV5-4	TRBJ2-7	TGTGCCAGCAGCCAGGTCCGGGACAGCGGCTACGAGCAGTACTTC	CASSQVRDSGYEQYF
TRBD1	TRBV5-1	TRBJ1-2	TGCGCCAGCAGCTTGACCCCCGGGACAGTGGAGAACTATGGCTACACCTTC	CASSLTPGTVENYGYTF
NA	TRBV19	TRBJ2-7	TGTGCCAGTAGTATACGGGGGTTGGCGACGGTCACCTACGAGCAGTACTTC	CASSIRGLATVTYEQYF
TRBD2	TRBV5-6	TRBJ2-7	TGTGCCAGCAGCTTGGTTGGCGGGGGTGAATACGAGCAGTACTTC	CASSLVGGGEYEQYF
NA	TRBV6-1	TRBJ1-2	TGTGCCAGCAGTGCCCTACTCGGGAGCAGCCCTAACTATGGCTACACCTTC	CASSALLGSSPNYGYTF
NA	TRBV9	TRBJ1-3	TGTGCCAGCAGCGTAGCTAACGTCAGGGAAGGAAACACCATATATTTT	CASSVANVREGNTIYF
TRBD1	TRBV19	TRBJ1-5	TGTGCCAGTAGGCGGCAGGGGGAGGCTCAGCCCCAGCATTTT	CASRRQGEAQPQHF
TRBD1	TRBV9	TRBJ1-1	TGTGCCAGCAGCGTCGACCCTGGACAGGGATCTAGAAAGGGCTTCTTT	CASSVDPGQGSRKGFF
TRBD1	TRBV25-1	TRBJ2-1	TGTGCCAGCACCAAGGACAGGGACAATGAGCAGTTCTTC	CASTKDRDNEQFF
NA	TRBV6-6	TRBJ2-1	TGTGCCAGCAGCGGGACACCCAAGTACAATGAGCAGTTCTTC	CASSGTPKYNEQFF